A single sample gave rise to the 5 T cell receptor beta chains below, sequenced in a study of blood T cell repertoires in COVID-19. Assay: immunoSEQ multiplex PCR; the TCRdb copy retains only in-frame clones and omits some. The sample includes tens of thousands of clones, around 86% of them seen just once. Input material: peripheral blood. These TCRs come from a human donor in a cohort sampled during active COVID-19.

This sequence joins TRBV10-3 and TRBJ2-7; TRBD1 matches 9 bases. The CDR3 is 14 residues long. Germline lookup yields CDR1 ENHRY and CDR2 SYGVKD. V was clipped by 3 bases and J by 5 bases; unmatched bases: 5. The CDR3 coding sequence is TGTGCCATCAGTGAAGGAGGACAGGGGAACGAGCAGTACTTC. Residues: CAISEGGQGNEQYF.

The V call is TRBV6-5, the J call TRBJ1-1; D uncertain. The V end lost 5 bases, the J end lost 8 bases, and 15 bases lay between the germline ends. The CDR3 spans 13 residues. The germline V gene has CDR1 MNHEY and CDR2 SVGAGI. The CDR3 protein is CASSRTFRGEAFF. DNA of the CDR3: TGTGCCAGCAGTCGGACTTTCCGAGGGGAAGCTTTCTTT.

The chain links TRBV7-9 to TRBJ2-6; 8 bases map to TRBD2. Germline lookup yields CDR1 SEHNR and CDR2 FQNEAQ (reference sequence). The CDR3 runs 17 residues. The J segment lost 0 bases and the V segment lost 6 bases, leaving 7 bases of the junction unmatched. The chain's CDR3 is CASRSSGLTSGANVLTF. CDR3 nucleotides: TGTGCCAGCAGGTCTAGCGGGCTCACCTCTGGGGCCAACGTCCTGACTTTC.

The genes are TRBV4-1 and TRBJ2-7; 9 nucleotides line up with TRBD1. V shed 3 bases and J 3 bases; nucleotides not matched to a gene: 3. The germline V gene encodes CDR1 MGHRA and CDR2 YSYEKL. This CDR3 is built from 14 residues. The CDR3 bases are TGCGCCAGCAGCCATAACAGGGGGCTCTACGAGCAGTACTTC. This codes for CASSHNRGLYEQYF.

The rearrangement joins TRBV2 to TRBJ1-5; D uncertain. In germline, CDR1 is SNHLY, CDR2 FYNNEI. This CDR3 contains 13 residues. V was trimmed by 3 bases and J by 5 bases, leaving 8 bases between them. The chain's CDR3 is CASSDSVYQPQHF. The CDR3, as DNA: TGTGCCAGCAGTGACAGCGTTTATCAGCCCCAGCATTTT.